This T cell receptor beta chain was documented in a study of T cell changes during pregnancy in multiple sclerosis. Per germline, CDR1 ENHRY and CDR2 SYGVKD. Germline trimming cut 2 bases from V and 6 bases from J; bases unmatched to any gene: 9. The CDR3 covers 16 residues. TCRdb's table, derived via immunoSEQ multiplex PCR, lists solely in-frame clones and lacks some. The sample lists roughly 90,000 clones; 75% to 95% were seen once. This clonotype was sampled from a female donor with multiple sclerosis, enrolled in a pregnancy study. The sequenced sample was peripheral blood, obtained before pregnancy. The chain joins TRBV10-3 to TRBJ2-2; TRBD1 agrees at 7 bases. In DNA form, the CDR3 reads TGTGCCATCAGTGAGCCTCAGGGGGTAGGGGCCGGGGAGCTGTTTTTT. Protein product: CAISEPQGVGAGELFF.